These 5 T cell receptor beta chains share one sample of origin, sequenced in a study of blood T cell repertoires in COVID-19. Profiling relied on immunoSEQ multiplex PCR, and the TCRdb table lists in-frame clones only, not all of them. The sample lists 150,000 or so clones; over 75% were seen once. The source material was peripheral blood. The receptors stem from a human donor in a cohort sampled during active COVID-19.

The chain is built from TRBV4-3 and TRBJ1-1; D possibly corresponds to TRBD1 (6 bases). V lost 4 bases and J lost 0, with 15 bases in between. The germline V gene has CDR1 LGHNA and CDR2 YSLEER. The CDR3 sequence is 16 residues long. CDR3 sequence: CASSRTPGQLNTEAFF. DNA of the CDR3: TGCGCCAGCAGCCGGACCCCGGGACAACTGAACACTGAAGCTTTCTTT.

The CDR3 sequence: CASSEAVLSGANVLTF. As DNA, the CDR3 is TGTGCCAGCAGTGAGGCGGTGCTCTCTGGGGCCAACGTCCTGACTTTC. This chain joins TRBV2 and TRBJ2-6; no reliable D call. Trimming pared 3 bases from V and 0 bases from J, leaving 9 bases between. The CDR3 extends over 16 amino acids. Looked up from germline, CDR1 is SNHLY and CDR2 is FYNNEI.

The chain uses TRBV4-3 and TRBJ2-7, with D possibly matching TRBD1 (6 bases). The CDR3 is made up of 15 amino acids. The germline V gene encodes CDR1 LGHNA and CDR2 YSLEER. Trimming took 4 bases from V and 2 from J, leaving 15 bases between them. The CDR3 region is CASSLGSQGPYEQYF. Here the CDR3 DNA reads TGCGCCAGCAGCCTAGGATCTCAGGGGCCCTACGAGCAGTACTTC.

The chain links TRBV3-1 (or the pseudogene TRBV3-2) to TRBJ2-5, with D tentatively TRBD1 (5 bases). Germline V gives CDR1 LGHDT, CDR2 YNNKEL (reference sequence). The CDR3 covers 11 residues. Trimming removed 3 bases from V and 8 bases from J, with 7 bases in between. The CDR3: CASSQGLTQYF. In DNA, the CDR3 is TGTGCCAGCAGCCAGGGGCTAACCCAGTACTTC.

The chain couples TRBV6-6 to TRBJ1-6; D not certain. The CDR3 extends over 12 amino acids. The ends were cut back, 7 bases at V and 14 bases at J, with 15 bases in the middle. The V gene's germline CDR1 is MNHNY and CDR2 SVGAGI (reference sequence). The CDR3 DNA reads TGTGCCAGCACAAACCGCCGGCGGGCCCTCCACTTT. It codes for CASTNRRRALHF.